This T cell receptor beta chain is from a study of shared clonotypes between healthy human individuals (dated by TCRdb to 2020 to 2021). At the level of the whole study: The cohort comprised two women and a few men aged 18 to 49 years. For each donor, CD4 naive and CD4 memory were each run on three plates, CD8 naive on two plates, and CD8 memory on one plate. The study deeply sequenced blood TCR repertoires of about 5 healthy adults to estimate repertoire size and the extent of clonotype sharing between individuals. Each donor's leukapheresis produced roughly between roughly 0.85 and 9.5 billion PBMCs. Different laboratories and diverse techniques were used to prepare libraries and sequence TCR repertoires, to increase sequencing depth and limit assay-specific biases. The paper's findings and limits, for the study overall: Only blood was sampled, and tissue TCR repertoires likely differ from those in blood. Even with the large sequencing depth, rarefaction of the sorted-subset datasets indicated that sequencing was incomplete. Naive subsets generally had larger estimated clonotype richness than memory subsets. Higher generation probabilities were observed for clonotypes shared by all four sorted-subset donors than for non-shared clonotypes. Because the study included only a small number of donors, the genetic and exposure-history diversity represented was limited. Based on pairwise subsampling, the degree of clonotype sharing among donors was expected to be affected by sequencing depth. Across a few donors, roughly 5.4% of naive CD4, approximately 3.6% of naive CD8, 2% to 2.5% of memory CD4, and under 0.45% of memory CD8 clonotypes were shared.

The CDR3 runs 11 residues from the cysteine to the phenylalanine. Solely the CDR3 DNA is kept, with 33 bases framed from the first base. The germline V gene yields SGHRS for CDR1 and YFSETQ for CDR2. V was cut back by 8 bases and J by 5 bases, leaving a gap of 10 bases between them. Using the deep immunoSEQ assay, multiplex PCR amplified TCR CDR3 regions from genomic DNA. Genomic DNA extracted from each cell subset was distributed evenly over all wells of several immunoSEQ 96-well plates, and each plate served as one replicate. For sorted subsets, each replicate PCR was loaded with about 0.2 ug genomic DNA, equivalent to approximately 27,000 T cell genomes. The purified libraries were quantified using a Qubit 3.0 fluorometer, sized with a Bioanalyzer 2100, and then quantified again using the KAPA Library Quantification kit. A separate single-read 150-cycle Illumina NextSeq 550 flow cell was used to sequence each immunoSEQ 96-well plate. In the source study's methods: The immunoSEQ output contained only junctional sequences without quality scores, so filtering could not match that applied to full-length reads. Sequences were annotated with PyIR, a Python wrapper for IgBLAST v1.9, using IMGT germline references to assign V/J genes and CDR3. Any read was removed if the V/J assignment was weak (E-value above 1e-6), the CDR3 was missing, or the read contained stop codons, out-of-frame junctions, or ambiguous translated residues. V3J clonotypes were defined as sequences sharing the same inferred V gene, J gene, and CDR3 amino acid sequence. Percentage overlap between repertoires was calculated by dividing the number of shared unique clonotypes by the size of the smaller repertoire. Repertoire richness was assessed with RTK rarefaction, the Chao1 estimator, and Recon v2.1 estimates of unobserved clonotypes. Generation probabilities for all TCRbeta clonotypes obtained by the gDNA method from a handful of donors were computed using OLGA. Drawn from immuneACCESS, this table holds only the in-frame rearrangements with V and J called that TCRdb kept. Clones are partly lost; checked studies trace under half to an unresolved V gene and leave the rest unexplained. Clone size and V and J calls were adopted from that table, with D and trimming inferred from the DNA. The table for this sample lists about 2 million clones; just under 95% of them were counted only once. 1% to 1.5% of the sample belongs to the ten largest clones.

CD8 naive samples were CD45RO-negative cells positively selected for CCR7, giving a CD45RA+CCR7+ population that excluded TemRA cells. Donors were healthy HIV-negative adults with no recently reported acute infections or vaccinations. Only Caucasian adults living in Nashville, Tennessee, USA were represented among the donors. Blood was obtained by leukapheresis, after which PBMCs were separated by Ficoll-Histopaque density gradient centrifugation and cryopreserved in liquid nitrogen vapor phase. Purity and quantity of every magnetically sorted T cell population were checked by analytical flow cytometry. From each sorted fraction, genomic DNA was isolated and quantified by UV absorbance on a Nanodrop 2000c. Concerning this clone: Its antigen target is currently unknown. Per-base quality was not reported, and no clone a single base away is much larger than it.

Sequencing was carried out using naive CD8+ T cells sorted from blood. Explained via the paper, the cell subset or site label denotes: CD45RA+CCR7+. The sequence was obtained from a man in his late teens or twenties in good health. Recombination joined TRBV5-1 with TRBJ1-1, with the D segment identity uncertain. The DNA sequence is as follows: TGCGCCAGTCGGAGCGAAACTGAAGCTTTCTTT. Its product reads: CASRSETEAFF.